The 24 T cell receptor beta chains in this list originate from one sample, sequenced in a study of T cells after posttransplantation cyclophosphamide. This table comes from immunoSEQ multiplex PCR, and its TCRdb copy is limited to in-frame clones, with some not included. This sample shows around 24,000 clones and no singletons; less than 2% rests with the ten largest. Treatment was busulfan-fludarabine conditioning, a marrow graft, and cyclophosphamide on days +3 and +4. The sample in question was PBMCs, obtained after allogeneic stem cell transplant with posttransplant cyclophosphamide. These receptors came from a young adult male patient who received an allogeneic stem cell transplant from a related donor, was CMV-positive, and had no GVHD. Part of the T cells may come from the graft donor.

This clone was picked up many times. The chain couples TRBV11-3 to TRBJ2-3; 10 nucleotides align to TRBD2. CDR1 SGHNT and CDR2 YENEEA come from the germline V gene. Trimming at V came to 4 bases and at J to 2 bases, leaving 12 bases not matched to a gene. The CDR3 has 18 residues. The DNA for the CDR3 is TGTGCCAGCAGCTCAGGGGAAAGGACTAGCGGTACCACAGATACGCAGTATTTT. Amino acid sequence: CASSSGERTSGTTDTQYF.

This clone appeared many times. As DNA, the CDR3 is TGTGCCAGCAGCTTTAAGGGGACTAGCGGGAACACCGGGGAGCTGTTTTTT. Protein: CASSFKGTSGNTGELFF. This chain links TRBV11-3 with TRBJ2-2, with 11 bases lining up with TRBD2. The germline gives CDR1 SGHNT, CDR2 YENEEA. V shed 3 bases and J 1 base; nucleotides not matched to a gene: 4. The CDR3 loop spans 17 amino acids.

This clone was counted ten times or more. The J gene is TRBJ1-5, the V gene TRBV30, with D uncertain. The CDR3 loop spans 12 amino acids. V was shortened by 0 bases and J by 10 bases, with 10 bases between the two germline ends. Germline V gene lookup returns CDR1 GTSNPN and CDR2 SVGIG (reference sequence). The CDR3 reads CAWSVGLGPQHF. DNA for the CDR3: TGTGCCTGGAGTGTAGGACTAGGACCCCAGCATTTT.

This clone was detected only a few times. The rearrangement links TRBV15 to TRBJ2-5; TRBD1 matches at 10 bases. This CDR3 comprises 15 residues. Trimming took 4 bases from V and 4 from J; bases not matched to a gene: 6. Per the germline V gene, CDR1 is LNHNV and CDR2 is YYDKDF (reference sequence). CDR3: CATSTGQGVTETQYF. DNA for the CDR3: TGTGCCACCAGCACAGGACAGGGGGTTACAGAGACCCAGTACTTC.

There are many counts of this clone. The rearrangement links TRBV5-4 to TRBJ1-2, with D maybe TRBD1 (5 bases). This CDR3 is built from 15 residues. Trimming removed 0 bases from V and 5 bases from J, with 14 bases in between. Per germline, CDR1 SGHNT and CDR2 YYREEE (reference sequence). The CDR3 is CASSLGDGRAYGYTF. DNA of the CDR3: TGTGCCAGCAGCTTGGGTGATGGCAGGGCGTATGGCTACACCTTC.

This clone was detected ten times or more. The chain links TRBV5-4 to TRBJ1-3; 7 nucleotides agree with TRBD1. The CDR3 contains 15 residues. With 4 bases clipped from V and 3 bases from J, the junction kept 7 bases outside the gene matches. Germline CDR1 reads SGHNT; CDR2 reads YYREEE (reference sequence). In DNA, the CDR3 is TGTGCCAGCAGCAAGGACGGGACAGTTGGAAACACCATATATTTT. Its protein is CASSKDGTVGNTIYF.

This clone was seen at least ten times. The rearrangement links TRBV5-4 to TRBJ2-3; 9 bases are a match to TRBD1. The CDR3 is 15 residues long. Germline V gene sequence: CDR1 SGHNT, CDR2 YYREEE (reference sequence). J was trimmed by 4 bases and V by 3 bases; bases with no gene match: 6. CDR3 in amino acids: CASSYRDREADTQYF. In nucleotides, the CDR3 is TGTGCCAGCAGCTACCGGGACAGGGAAGCAGATACGCAGTATTTT. The entire variable domain, with the rest obtained from reference TRBV5-4 and TRBJ2-3, is as follows: ETGVTQSPTHLIKTRGQQVTLRCSSQSGHNTVSWYQQALGQGPQFIFQYYREEENGRGNFPPRFSGLQFPNYSSELNVNALELDDSALYLCASSYRDREADTQYFGPGTRLTVL.

This clone has ten or more counts. This sequence joins TRBV25-1 and TRBJ2-2; 7 nucleotides align to TRBD1. The CDR3 runs to 16 residues. The germline CDR1 and CDR2 sequences are MGHDK and SYGVNS. J was trimmed by 3 bases and V by 2 bases; bases with no gene match: 6. This chain's CDR3 is CASSELRTGDTGELFF. In DNA form, the CDR3 reads TGTGCCAGCAGTGAACTAAGGACAGGAGACACCGGGGAGCTGTTTTTT.

This clone has ten or more counts. The rearrangement links TRBV4-1 to TRBJ2-3; 9 bases align to TRBD2. CDR1 and CDR2 from the germline V gene are MGHRA and YSYEKL. The CDR3 runs to 18 residues. The trim removed 1 base at V and 4 bases at J, leaving 12 bases unmatched. The chain's CDR3 is CASSQGGLRREGPDTQYF. For the CDR3, the DNA is TGCGCCAGCAGCCAAGGGGGGTTGAGGCGGGAGGGCCCAGATACGCAGTATTTT.

This clone was recorded at least ten times. The V and J genes are TRBV7-9 and TRBJ2-2; 7 bases agree with TRBD1. Germline V gene lookup returns CDR1 SEHNR and CDR2 FQNEAQ (reference sequence). This CDR3 is built from 14 residues. The J segment lost 5 bases and the V segment lost 5 bases, leaving 5 bases of the junction unmatched. The CDR3 is CASSLTGVTGELFF. Written as DNA, the CDR3 is TGTGCCAGCAGCCTCACAGGGGTGACCGGGGAGCTGTTTTTT.

At least ten counts were recorded for this clone. V is TRBV27 and J is TRBJ2-7; a weak D match, TRBD1 (6 bases). CDR3 length equals 14 residues. Germline assignment: CDR1 MNHEY and CDR2 SMNVEV (reference sequence). V was trimmed by 1 base and J by 1 base, leaving 8 bases between them. In nucleotides, the CDR3 is TGTGCCAGCAGTTTATTCCAGGGGTCCTACGAGCAGTACTTC. It translates to CASSLFQGSYEQYF.

This chain connects TRBV7-3 to TRBJ2-5; TRBD2 is a possible D gene (6 bases). V was cut by 0 bases and J by 2 bases, with 7 bases left in between. The CDR3 is 14 amino acids. CDR1 is SGHTA and CDR2 is FQGTGA in the germline V gene. The CDR3: CASSLTGGQETQYF. In DNA form, the CDR3 reads TGTGCCAGCAGCTTAACGGGGGGACAAGAGACCCAGTACTTC. The entire variable domain, with the rest obtained from reference TRBV7-3 and TRBJ2-5, is as follows: GAGVSQTPSNKVTEKGKYVELRCDPISGHTALYWYRQSLGQGPEFLIYFQGTGAADDSGLPNDRFFAVRPEGSVSTLKIQRTERGDSAVYLCASSLTGGQETQYFGPGTRLLVL.

This clone was detected ten times or more. The genes are TRBV5-5 and TRBJ2-1, with D maybe TRBD1 (5 bases). This CDR3 is built from 16 residues. Germline CDR1 SGHKS, CDR2 YYEKEE (reference sequence). Trimming removed 3 bases at V and 6 bases at J, with 19 bases between. The DNA for the CDR3 is TGTGCCAGCAGCTCCGCCGAAGACAGCTCCCTCAATGAGCAGTTCTTC. As protein: CASSSAEDSSLNEQFF.

This clone was found many times. V gene TRBV5-1 combines with J gene TRBJ2-5; perhaps D is TRBD1 or TRBD2 (6 bases each). The germline gives CDR1 SGHRS, CDR2 YFSETQ. Between the trimmed V and J ends, which lost 4 bases and 2 bases, there was a span of 18 bases. CDR3 size: 16 residues. The CDR3 region is CASSMGGRGWQETQYF. As DNA, the CDR3 is TGCGCCAGCAGCATGGGGGGCAGGGGTTGGCAAGAGACCCAGTACTTC.

There are many counts of this clone. This rearrangement joins TRBV10-3 to TRBJ2-2; D may be TRBD2 (6 bases). The V and J ends lost 0 bases and 2 bases respectively, with 16 bases between them. The CDR3 has 18 residues. Germline V lookup: CDR1 ENHRY, CDR2 SYGVKD. The CDR3 reads CAISESFLGGSNTGELFF. CDR3 sequence (DNA): TGTGCCATCAGTGAGTCATTTCTGGGGGGAAGTAACACCGGGGAGCTGTTTTTT.

At least ten counts were recorded for this clone. This chain uses TRBV27 with TRBJ1-5; D gene uncertain. CDR3 length: 15 amino acids. V was pared by 2 bases and J by 3 bases, with 11 bases between. Germline CDR1 is MNHEY and CDR2 is SMNVEV (reference sequence). The CDR3 nucleotides are TGTGCCAGCAGTTTAAGAGCACTGCCCAATCAGCCCCAGCATTTT. It specifies CASSLRALPNQPQHF.

This clone was seen at least ten times. The gene calls are TRBV7-2 and TRBJ2-7, with D perhaps matching TRBD2 (7 bases). The CDR3 has 16 amino acids. Trimming shortened V by 5 bases and J by 3 bases, and 20 bases separated the two germline ends. The germline V gene encodes CDR1 SGHTA and CDR2 FQGNSA. CDR3 region: CASSTRTGGTVYEQYF. DNA for the CDR3: TGTGCCAGCAGCACGAGGACGGGGGGCACGGTCTACGAGCAGTACTTC.

This clone appeared many times. This rearrangement joins TRBV4-1 to TRBJ1-2; 8 bases agree with TRBD1. Germline assignment: CDR1 MGHRA and CDR2 YSYEKL. This CDR3 comprises 13 residues. The trim removed 2 bases at V and 8 bases at J, leaving 4 bases unmatched. CDR3: CASSQWTGLGYTF. As DNA, the CDR3 is TGCGCCAGCAGCCAATGGACAGGGCTAGGCTACACCTTC.

This clone was seen ten or more times. The chain joins TRBV29-1 to TRBJ1-5, with TRBD1 matching 9 bases. The CDR3 is made up of 14 amino acids. V lost 7 bases to trimming and J lost 6 bases; unmatched junction nucleotides: 10. The germline gives CDR1 SQVTM, CDR2 ANQGSEA. The CDR3, as DNA: TGCAGCGCCCTGGGACAGGGAGTGGGTCAGCCCCAGCATTTT. Translating gives CSALGQGVGQPQHF.

In this sample, this clone turned up many times. The chain employs TRBV9 and TRBJ2-1; 13 positions match TRBD2. Germline-derived CDR1 and CDR2 are SGDLS and YYNGEE. The CDR3 totals 16 residues. Trimming removed 2 bases from V and 2 bases from J; junction bases left unmatched: 1. CDR3 sequence reads: CASSVGTSGAYNEQFF. CDR3 DNA: TGTGCCAGCAGCGTGGGGACTAGCGGGGCCTACAATGAGCAGTTCTTC.

At least ten counts were recorded for this clone. The rearrangement uses TRBV5-1 and TRBJ2-3; the match to TRBD2 covers 8 bases. The CDR3 is made up of 16 amino acids. Germline V CDR1 and CDR2: SGHRS, YFSETQ. The ends lost 4 bases at V and 3 bases at J; junction bases unmatched: 10. CDR3 DNA: TGCGCCAGCAGCCGGCGTGAAGCGGGGGAAACAGATACGCAGTATTTT. Amino acids: CASSRREAGETDTQYF.

There are many counts of this clone. The chain combines TRBV13 with TRBJ2-2, with 8 bases identical to TRBD2. Trimming cost V 2 bases and J 6 bases; bases outside gene matches: 5. The CDR3 spans 15 residues. Germline CDR1 is PRHDT and CDR2 is FYEKMQ (reference sequence). The CDR3 is CASSLPGGRAGELFF. The CDR3 nucleotides are TGTGCCAGCAGCTTACCGGGAGGGAGGGCCGGGGAGCTGTTTTTT.

In this sample, this clone turned up many times. This sequence joins TRBV28 and TRBJ1-3; TRBD1 is a possible D gene (6 bases). CDR3 length equals 16 residues. Deletions cut 3 bases from V and 0 bases from J, with 12 bases between. The germline V gene has CDR1 MDHEN and CDR2 SYDVKM. The CDR3 reads CASSLVGQHSGNTIYF. In DNA, the CDR3 is TGTGCCAGCAGTTTGGTCGGACAGCACTCTGGAAACACCATATATTTT.

This clone appeared many times. The chain uses TRBV4-3 and TRBJ2-2, with 7 bases aligning to TRBD2. Germline loops: CDR1 LGHNA, CDR2 YSLEER. The CDR3 consists of 16 residues. The trim removed 1 base at V and 4 bases at J, leaving 6 bases unmatched. CDR3 sequence (DNA): TGCGCCAGCAGCCAAGGGGCAGCGGGGCTCACCGGGGAGCTGTTTTTT. Protein product: CASSQGAAGLTGELFF.